A selection of T cell receptor beta chains follows, all from one sample in a study of blood T cell repertoires in COVID-19. Assay used: immunoSEQ multiplex PCR; TCRdb lists only in-frame clones, some missing. The data contain almost 300,000 clones, more than 85% of them singletons. Material: peripheral blood. These receptors were taken from a man between 65 and 85 years old with acute or convalescent COVID-19. Each CDR3 is given without its conserved first and last residue.

J: TRBJ2-3
V: TRBV4-1
CDR3: ASSQGAVSTDTQY

J: TRBJ2-1
V: TRBV29-1
CDR3: SVRDRVWNEQF

J: TRBJ2-2
V: TRBV24-1
CDR3: ATSERTGLAGELF

J: TRBJ1-4
V: TRBV4-2
CDR3: ASSQGVGQGGEKLF

J: TRBJ2-3
V: TRBV10-3
CDR3: AIGGGQYTDTQY

J: TRBJ2-2
V: TRBV18
CDR3: ASSSVAGFGGELF

J: TRBJ2-5
V: TRBV7-2
CDR3: ASSLGPGRGETQY

J: TRBJ2-2
V: TRBV6-5
CDR3: ASSYSVGANTGELF

J: TRBJ1-5
V: TRBV7-2
CDR3: ASSLSGWQPQH

J: TRBJ2-2
V: TRBV4-1
CDR3: ASSRGGDGELF

J: TRBJ2-1
V: TRBV24-1
CDR3: ATSDPRGRGGAKDEQF

J: TRBJ1-2
V: TRBV19
CDR3: ASRSRANPIYGYT

J: TRBJ2-1
V: TRBV15
CDR3: ATSRPLGLAGADEQF

J: TRBJ2-2
V: TRBV5-1
CDR3: ASSLGILRGTKNTGELF

J: TRBJ2-3
V: TRBV3-1/TRBV3-2
CDR3: ASSQVSTDTQY

J: TRBJ1-2
V: TRBV6-6
CDR3: ASSGTGSPYGYT

J: TRBJ2-1
V: TRBV5-6
CDR3: ASTPAGQGAYNEQF

J: TRBJ2-7
V: TRBV28
CDR3: ASSGSGTGFYEQY

J: TRBJ2-5
V: TRBV2
CDR3: ASSRGLAGIETQY

J: TRBJ1-1
V: TRBV28
CDR3: ASSTSGGYDTEAF

J: TRBJ1-3
V: TRBV30
CDR3: AWTATGSGNTIY

J: TRBJ2-5
V: TRBV25-1
CDR3: ASAASGVGTQY

J: TRBJ1-2
V: TRBV12-3/TRBV12-4
CDR3: ASSLGLAGYT

J: TRBJ1-6
V: TRBV21-1
CDR3: ASSNWTGGFYNSPLH

J: TRBJ2-7
V: TRBV30
CDR3: AWVSGTGNYEQY

J: TRBJ2-7
V: TRBV6-5
CDR3: ATRAGNPYEQY

J: TRBJ1-3
V: TRBV7-2
CDR3: ASSPGQGAYTIY

J: TRBJ1-1
V: TRBV6-9
CDR3: ASSPWSWGEHDEAF

J: TRBJ2-7
V: TRBV10-3
CDR3: ATQLQTSGSHEQY

J: TRBJ2-7
V: TRBV20-1
CDR3: SASTAGLGEQY

J: TRBJ2-3
V: TRBV5-8
CDR3: ASSLWTPAEDTQY

J: TRBJ2-5
V: TRBV24-1
CDR3: ATSDQGQSMRETQY

J: TRBJ1-4
V: TRBV3-1/TRBV3-2
CDR3: ASSHGGGGEKLF

J: TRBJ1-2
V: TRBV10-2
CDR3: ASSERGGGPGSVYGYT

J: TRBJ2-1
V: TRBV5-4
CDR3: ASSPRTSANEQF

J: TRBJ2-3
V: TRBV4-3
CDR3: ASSQDWGSGGSDTQY

J: TRBJ1-1
V: TRBV7-9
CDR3: ASSIQRINTEAF

J: TRBJ1-5
V: TRBV4-3
CDR3: ASSQDRAGNSNQPQH

J: TRBJ1-1
V: TRBV6-6
CDR3: ASRGQTNTEAF

J: TRBJ2-7
V: TRBV11-1
CDR3: ASSPTSGTGDYEQY

J: TRBJ2-7
V: TRBV4-2
CDR3: ASSQDREQY

J: TRBJ1-1
V: TRBV28
CDR3: ASSFGQGITEAF

J: TRBJ2-3
V: TRBV11-3
CDR3: ASSLGQGSTDTQY

J: TRBJ2-3
V: TRBV4-2
CDR3: ASSPGRDGLLY

J: TRBJ1-5
V: TRBV3-1/TRBV3-2
CDR3: ASSQDFRQPQH